A selection of T cell receptor beta chains follows, all from one sample in a study of technical replicates of blood from a few donors. Assay: immunoSEQ multiplex PCR; the TCRdb copy retains only in-frame clones and omits some. The table shows roughly 15,000 clones, with over 80% occurring only once. The sequencing input was PBMCs. All receptors derive from a human donor in good health. Each CDR3 is given with its conserved first and last residue. The D gene is left open where the match is weak. Where a row states a size, it is once, few, many or the class of an expanded clone; other rows omit it.

clone_size v_call d_call cdr3_aa
. TRBV11-3 . CASSPRPGTEAFF
. TRBV6-1 . CASSEQGGGLYEQYF
. TRBV5-1 . CASSLGSGGPNEKLFF
. TRBV5-5 . CASSLLPGNTEAFF
. TRBV6-6 . CASSYIKEGTEAFF
. TRBV27 . CASTLLGFAGLSYNEQFF
. TRBV6-1 TRBD1 CASGQGPADTQYF
. TRBV9 . CASEGNMNTEAFF
once TRBV30 . CAWRPVAAQKLFF
. TRBV7-3 TRBD1 CASSRGQVGVGEQFF
. TRBV2 TRBD1 CASGAGQGTTDTQYF
. TRBV11-1 . CASSYRGDGTEAFF
. TRBV28 . CASSSLIASQETQYF
. TRBV19 . CASSIGGELGQPQHF
once TRBV28 TRBD1 CAILEGQSYNEQFF
once TRBV2 TRBD2 CASSVRPGLAESSYNEQFF
few TRBV10-1 TRBD1 CASSLGQGIGETQYF
. TRBV11-2 . CASSLIGLDSYNEQFF
. TRBV4-2 TRBD2 CASSLGLEPVNEQFF
few TRBV11-2 TRBD1 CASSLGTGPEAFF
. TRBV6-1 . CASSVTGNTEAFF
. TRBV11-2 . CASSLGGGTNQPQHF
. TRBV5-1 TRBD1 CASSSGQEGTDTQYF
. TRBV7-8 . CASSPAQGGTGELFF
few TRBV29-1 . CSVEGGMNTEAFF
few TRBV6-1 TRBD1 CASTFDREGTEAFF
. TRBV4-1 . CASSQDTGDKYEQYF
. TRBV19 TRBD1 CASKVTGGGYSNQPQHF
. TRBV30 TRBD2 CAWSVLAGGTPDTQYF
. TRBV11-2 TRBD1 CASSRDRDYNEQFF
. TRBV6-1 TRBD1 CASSETGGASDETQYF
. TRBV27 . CASRKGGDQPQHF
once TRBV25-1 . CASSESRGSPYNEQFF
. TRBV19 . CASWEGVGIHTEAFF
. TRBV6-1 TRBD2 CAITSGTTYEQYF
. TRBV5-1 . CASSLGLRETQYF
. TRBV11-2 TRBD2 CASTGSKREGNYNEQFF
. TRBV9 . CASSVTGMDYGYTF
. TRBV14 TRBD2 CASSQVAGVDYEQYF
. TRBV11-2 . CASSLGGANQETQYF
. TRBV7-8 . CASSGAPSGGATNEKLFF
once TRBV7-9 TRBD2 CASSFGGGSYEQYF
few TRBV28 . CASSQGRNTEAFF
. TRBV13 . CASSLGRENIQYF
. TRBV7-6 . CASSSGLFMGLFDTQYF
. TRBV7-2 TRBD1 CASTFDRGWETQYF
. TRBV9 . CASSPRLQNNEKLFF
few TRBV7-8 TRBD2 CASSLVRVREGLSTGELFF